This TCR beta chain was identified during a study of blood T cells in healthy people across ages (dated by TCRdb to between 2014 and 2017). For context, the study as a whole: In model experiments, template switching captured roughly one uniquely barcoded TCR beta cDNA molecule for every two T cells. The donors were split into four age groups: young (average around 16 years), middle-aged (about 40), aged (roughly 60) and long-lived (roughly 88). Donors of different ages were randomly distributed across sequencing lanes to avoid experimental bias. Using the same blood draw, the study looked at two additional independent replicas of 1 million unique cDNA reads for two donors, one aged 18 to 30 and the other aged 80 or older. Using deep sequencing normalized with unique cDNA molecular identifiers, the study measured how TCR beta repertoire diversity changes with age.

What the work shows at the level of the full study, not this receptor alone: Compared with the aged group, the long-lived group had more naive CD4+ T cells, fewer expanded clones and increased TCR diversity, suggesting age selection. A strong correlation was found between observed TCR beta diversity and the percentage of naive T cells measured by flow cytometry. Donor CMV infection status was unknown, potentially confounding age-related changes in expanded clonotypes. As age increased, observed TCR beta diversity per million T cells dropped in a roughly linear way, and a significant reduction was already evident by age 40. Estimates of total diversity from one million sequenced T cells were regarded as lower bounds and underestimates. Since profiling was done on bulk unsorted PBMCs, naive and antigen-experienced compartments could not be conclusively compared.

With regard to this clonotype: Which antigen it targets is not known. No quality values exist for individual bases; no much larger clone is one base distant.

The 35 to 40 donors, aged about 6 to 95 years, were systemically healthy Caucasian individuals from Russia. Each donor gave about 11 milliliters of peripheral blood, drawn into EDTA-treated Vacutainer tubes. PBMCs were isolated by Ficoll-Paque density-gradient centrifugation, with at least 6 million obtained per sample. Total RNA, at least 6 micrograms per sample, was extracted from PBMCs with Trizol reagent. For every donor, an aliquot of PBMCs went through flow cytometry to measure the percentages of naive CD45RAhigh/CD27high T cells. Its CDR3 holds 13 amino acids, cysteine through phenylalanine. Only the CDR3 DNA stays, 39 bases, in frame from base 1. V gives up 7 bases and J gives up 2 bases, and the segment between their germline ends measures 7 bases. From the germline V gene, CDR1 is SGHRS and CDR2 is YFSETQ. The library was produced with 5' RACE. Sequencing was carried out with an Illumina HiSeq 2500. The second PCR ran for about 7 to 11 cycles and used a J-beta primer mix along with a sample-barcoded 5' primer. A unique molecular identifier was introduced onto each TCR beta cDNA molecule by a template-switch 5' adaptor carrying 12 random nucleotides. Each sample yielded at least 3 million CDR3-containing paired-end reads. First-strand cDNA was synthesized from all RNA with the Mint cDNA synthesis kit, primed by a TRBC-specific oligonucleotide. After uracil-DNA glycosylase treatment, a first 18-cycle PCR used universal primers M1SS and BC2_uni_R on all cDNA. Per the original workflow: For normalization, 1 million high-quality reads, each with a distinct molecular identifier, were randomly selected from each sample. Instead of being binned into consensus sequences, reads with shared molecular identifiers were discarded. MiTCR, with a Q25 quality threshold and the strictest error-elimination algorithm, was used for CDR3 identification, clonotype clustering and error correction. A nonparametric unseen species model with Euler transformation was used to estimate a lower bound on total TCR beta diversity. TCRdb reran the public reads through fastp at Q25 and MiXCR, keeping productive beta chains. Each CDR3 protein gets just one entry, which takes the most common genes and DNA from the rows behind it. These V and J calls rely on TCRdb rather than the paper's analysis. The sample has about 630,000 distinct CDR3 sequences on record, 20% to 25% of them singletons. The biggest ten clones account for under 4% of the sample.

This TCR derives from a man in his 70s in good health. The receptor chain draws on TRBV5-1 and TRBJ2-6, with the D gene uncertain. Sequencing used blood. The DNA sequence follows: TGCGCCAGCGGCTCCACTGGGGCCAACGTCCTGACTTTC. Its coded protein is CASGSTGANVLTF.